This T cell receptor beta chain was documented in a study of blood T cells in healthy people across ages. For the study at large: Through template switching, about one barcoded beta molecule was captured per two T cells, as measured in model experiments.

Per the germline V gene, CDR1 is LGHNA and CDR2 is YNFKEQ. The CDR3 runs to 16 residues. The V end was cut by 0 bases, the J end by 8 bases, with 17 bases between. The use of a sample-barcoded 5' primer and a J-beta primer mix characterized a second PCR of roughly 6 to 11 cycles. MiXCR was run by TCRdb on the 5' RACE reads, yielding one entry per CDR3 protein. The table has about 1.8 million distinct CDR3 sequences, just under 50% seen once; the top ten hold approximately 2.1%. This clonotype was seen a handful of times. The genes are TRBV4-2 and TRBJ2-1, with a possible D match to TRBD1 (6 bases). The sequence derives from a woman aged 40 to 50 in good health. Sequencing was done on a sample of blood. The CDR3 DNA reads as TGTGCCAGCAGCCAAGATTCGCAGGGGAAAAATGATGAGCAGTTCTTC. It yields the protein CASSQDSQGKNDEQFF.